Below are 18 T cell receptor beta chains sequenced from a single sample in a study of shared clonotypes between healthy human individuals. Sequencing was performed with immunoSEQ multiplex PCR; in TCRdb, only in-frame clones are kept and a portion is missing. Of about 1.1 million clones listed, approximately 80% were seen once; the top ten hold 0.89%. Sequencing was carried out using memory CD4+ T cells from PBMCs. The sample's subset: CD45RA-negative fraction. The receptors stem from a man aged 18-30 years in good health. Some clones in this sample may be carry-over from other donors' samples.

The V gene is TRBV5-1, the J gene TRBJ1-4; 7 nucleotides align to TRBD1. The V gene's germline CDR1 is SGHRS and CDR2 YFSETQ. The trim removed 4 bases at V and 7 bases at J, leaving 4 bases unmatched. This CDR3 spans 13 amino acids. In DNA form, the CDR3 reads TGCGCCAGCAGCGAACAGGGGAGTGAAAAACTGTTTTTT. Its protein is CASSEQGSEKLFF.

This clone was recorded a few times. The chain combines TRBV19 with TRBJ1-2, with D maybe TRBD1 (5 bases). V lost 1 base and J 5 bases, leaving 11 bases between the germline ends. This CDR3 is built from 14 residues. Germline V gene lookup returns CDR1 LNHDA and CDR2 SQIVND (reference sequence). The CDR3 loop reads CASSIAGSAYGYTF. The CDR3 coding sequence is TGTGCCAGTAGTATAGCAGGGTCCGCGTATGGCTACACCTTC. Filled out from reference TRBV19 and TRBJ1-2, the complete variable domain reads DGGITQSPKYLFRKEGQNVTLSCEQNLNHDAMYWYRQDPGQGLRLIYYSQIVNDFQKGDIAEGYSVSREKKESFPLTVTSAQKNPTAFYLCASSIAGSAYGYTFGSGTRLTVV.

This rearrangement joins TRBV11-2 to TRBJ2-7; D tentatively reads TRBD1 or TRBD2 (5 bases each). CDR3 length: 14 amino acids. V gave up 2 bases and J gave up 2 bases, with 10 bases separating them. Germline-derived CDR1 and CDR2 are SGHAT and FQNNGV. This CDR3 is CASSLLLGAYEQYF. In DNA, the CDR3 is TGTGCCAGCAGCTTACTTCTGGGGGCCTACGAGCAGTACTTC. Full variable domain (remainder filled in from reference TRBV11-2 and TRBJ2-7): EAGVAQSPRYKIIEKRQSVAFWCNPISGHATLYWYQQILGQGPKLLIQFQNNGVVDDSQLPKDRFSAERLKGVDSTLKIQPAKLEDSAVYLCASSLLLGAYEQYFGPGTRLTVT.

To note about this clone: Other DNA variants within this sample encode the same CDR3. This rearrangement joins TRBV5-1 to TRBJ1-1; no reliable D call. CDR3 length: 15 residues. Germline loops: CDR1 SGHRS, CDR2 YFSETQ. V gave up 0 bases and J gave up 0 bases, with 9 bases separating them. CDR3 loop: CASSLGSSMNTEAFF. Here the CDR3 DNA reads TGCGCCAGCAGCTTGGGGTCCTCAATGAACACTGAAGCTTTCTTT. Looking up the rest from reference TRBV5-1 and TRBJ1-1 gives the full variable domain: KAGVTQTPRYLIKTRGQQVTLSCSPISGHRSVSWYQQTPGQGLQFLFEYFSETQRNKGNFPGRFSGRQFSNSRSEMNVSTLELGDSALYLCASSLGSSMNTEAFFGQGTRLTVV.

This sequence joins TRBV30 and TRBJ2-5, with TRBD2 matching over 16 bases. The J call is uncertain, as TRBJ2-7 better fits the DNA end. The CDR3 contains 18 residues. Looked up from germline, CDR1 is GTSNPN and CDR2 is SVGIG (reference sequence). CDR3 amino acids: CAWSLGTSGRARYDEQYF. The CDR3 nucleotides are TGTGCCTGGAGCCTCGGGACTAGCGGGAGGGCCAGATACGACGAGCAGTACTTC.

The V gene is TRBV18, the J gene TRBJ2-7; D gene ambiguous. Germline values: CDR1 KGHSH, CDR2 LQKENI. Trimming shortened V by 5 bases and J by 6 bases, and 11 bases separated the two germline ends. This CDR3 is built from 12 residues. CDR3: CASSARFGEQYF. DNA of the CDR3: TGTGCCAGCTCAGCCAGGTTCGGCGAGCAGTACTTC.

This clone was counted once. CDR3 sequence reads: CASSMTSFVAYEQYF. CDR3 coding DNA: TGTGCCAGCAGCATGACTAGTTTCGTAGCCTACGAGCAGTACTTC. This chain uses TRBV5-4 with TRBJ2-7, with a possible D match to TRBD2 (6 bases). Germline assignment: CDR1 SGHNT and CDR2 YYREEE (reference sequence). This CDR3 region has 15 residues. V gave up 4 bases and J gave up 2 bases, with 16 bases separating them.

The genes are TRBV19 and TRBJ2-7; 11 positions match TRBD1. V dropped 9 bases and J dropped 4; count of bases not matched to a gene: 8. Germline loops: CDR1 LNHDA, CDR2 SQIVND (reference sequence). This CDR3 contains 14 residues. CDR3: CARRDRGNSYEQYF. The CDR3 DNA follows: TGTGCCAGGAGGGACAGGGGGAATTCGTACGAGCAGTACTTC.

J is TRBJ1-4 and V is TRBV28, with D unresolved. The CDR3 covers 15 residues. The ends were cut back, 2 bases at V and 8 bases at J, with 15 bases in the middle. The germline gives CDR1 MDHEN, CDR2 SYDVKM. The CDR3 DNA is TGTGCCAGCAGTTTAGATAAGGGTGATGGAGAAAAACTGTTTTTT. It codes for CASSLDKGDGEKLFF.

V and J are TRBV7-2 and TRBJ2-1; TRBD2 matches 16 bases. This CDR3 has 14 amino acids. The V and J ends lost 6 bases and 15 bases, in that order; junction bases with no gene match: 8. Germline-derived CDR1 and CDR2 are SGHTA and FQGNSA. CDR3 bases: TGTGCCAGCAGACCCGGGACTAGCGGGAGGGTGGTGTTCTTC. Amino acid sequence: CASRPGTSGRVVFF.

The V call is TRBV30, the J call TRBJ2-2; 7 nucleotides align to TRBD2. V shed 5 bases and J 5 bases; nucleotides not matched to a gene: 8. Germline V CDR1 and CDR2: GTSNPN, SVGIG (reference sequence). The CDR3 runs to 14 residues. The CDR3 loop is CAWGRGSPTGELFF. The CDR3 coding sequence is TGTGCCTGGGGGAGGGGCAGTCCGACCGGGGAGCTGTTTTTT.

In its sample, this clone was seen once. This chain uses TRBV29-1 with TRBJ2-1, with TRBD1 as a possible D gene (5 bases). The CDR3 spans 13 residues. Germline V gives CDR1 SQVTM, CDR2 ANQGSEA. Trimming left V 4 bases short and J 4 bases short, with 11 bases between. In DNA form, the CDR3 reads TGCAGCGTTGGTTCGCAGGGTTACAATGAGCAGTTCTTC. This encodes CSVGSQGYNEQFF.

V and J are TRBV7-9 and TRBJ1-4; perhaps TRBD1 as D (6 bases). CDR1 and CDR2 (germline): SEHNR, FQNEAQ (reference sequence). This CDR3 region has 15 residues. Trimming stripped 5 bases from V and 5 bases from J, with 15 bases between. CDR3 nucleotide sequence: TGTGCCAGCAGCAACCTCAGGGGCGCCAATGAAAAACTGTTTTTT. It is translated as CASSNLRGANEKLFF.

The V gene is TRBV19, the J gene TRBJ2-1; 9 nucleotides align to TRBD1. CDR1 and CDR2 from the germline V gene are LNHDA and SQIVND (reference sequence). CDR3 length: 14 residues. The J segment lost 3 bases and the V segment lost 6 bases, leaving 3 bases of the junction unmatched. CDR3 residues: CASSSGQGYNEQFF. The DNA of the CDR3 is TGTGCCAGTAGCTCGGGACAGGGCTACAATGAGCAGTTCTTC.

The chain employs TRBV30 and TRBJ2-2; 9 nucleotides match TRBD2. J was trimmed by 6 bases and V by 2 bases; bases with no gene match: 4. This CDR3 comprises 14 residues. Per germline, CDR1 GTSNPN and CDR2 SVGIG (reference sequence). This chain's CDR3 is CAWSRVAGAGELFF. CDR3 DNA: TGTGCCTGGAGTAGGGTAGCGGGAGCCGGGGAGCTGTTTTTT.

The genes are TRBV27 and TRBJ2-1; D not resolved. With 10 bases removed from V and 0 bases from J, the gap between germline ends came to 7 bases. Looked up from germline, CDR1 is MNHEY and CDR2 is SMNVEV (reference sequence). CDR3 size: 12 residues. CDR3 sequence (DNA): TGTGCCACCAAGAACTCCTACAATGAGCAGTTCTTC. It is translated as CATKNSYNEQFF.

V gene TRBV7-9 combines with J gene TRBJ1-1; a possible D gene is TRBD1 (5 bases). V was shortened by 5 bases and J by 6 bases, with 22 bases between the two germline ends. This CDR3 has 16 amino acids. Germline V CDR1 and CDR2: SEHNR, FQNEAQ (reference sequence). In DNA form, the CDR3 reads TGTGCCAGCAGCCCCCAGGGACTCTTTAGAATGTCTGAAGCTTTCTTT. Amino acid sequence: CASSPQGLFRMSEAFF.

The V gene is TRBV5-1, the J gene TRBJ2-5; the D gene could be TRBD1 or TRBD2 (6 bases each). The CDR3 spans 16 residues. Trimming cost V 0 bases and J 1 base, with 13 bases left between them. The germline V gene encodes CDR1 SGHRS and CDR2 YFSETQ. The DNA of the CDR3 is TGCGCCAGCAGCTTGGGTACGGGGGCGGTCCAAGAGACCCAGTACTTC. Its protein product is CASSLGTGAVQETQYF.